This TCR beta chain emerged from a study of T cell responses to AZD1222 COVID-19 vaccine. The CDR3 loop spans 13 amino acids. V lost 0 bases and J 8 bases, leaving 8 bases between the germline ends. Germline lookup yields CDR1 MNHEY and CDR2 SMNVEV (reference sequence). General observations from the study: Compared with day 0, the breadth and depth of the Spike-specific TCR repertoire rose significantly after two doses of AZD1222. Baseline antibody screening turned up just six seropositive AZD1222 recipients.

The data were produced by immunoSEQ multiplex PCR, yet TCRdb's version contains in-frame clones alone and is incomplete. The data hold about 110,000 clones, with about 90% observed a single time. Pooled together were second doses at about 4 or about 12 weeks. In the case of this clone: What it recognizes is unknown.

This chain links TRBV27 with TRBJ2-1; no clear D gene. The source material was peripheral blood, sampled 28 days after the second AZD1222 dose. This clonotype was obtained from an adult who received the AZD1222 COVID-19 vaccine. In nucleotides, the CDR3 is TGTGCCAGCAGTTTATCCCCTAGTCATGAGCAGTTCTTC. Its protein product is CASSLSPSHEQFF.